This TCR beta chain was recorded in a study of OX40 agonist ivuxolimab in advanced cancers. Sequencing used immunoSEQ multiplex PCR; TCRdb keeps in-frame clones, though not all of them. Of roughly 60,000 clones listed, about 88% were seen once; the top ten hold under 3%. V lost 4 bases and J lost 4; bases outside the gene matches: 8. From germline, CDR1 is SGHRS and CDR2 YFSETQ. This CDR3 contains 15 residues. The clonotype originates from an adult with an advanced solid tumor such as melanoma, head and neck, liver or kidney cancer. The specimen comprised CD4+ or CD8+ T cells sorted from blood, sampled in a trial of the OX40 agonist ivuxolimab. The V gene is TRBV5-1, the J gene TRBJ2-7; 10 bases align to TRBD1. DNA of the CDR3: TGCGCCAGCAGCCCTGACGGGACAGGGGATTACGAGCAGTACTTC. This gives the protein CASSPDGTGDYEQYF.